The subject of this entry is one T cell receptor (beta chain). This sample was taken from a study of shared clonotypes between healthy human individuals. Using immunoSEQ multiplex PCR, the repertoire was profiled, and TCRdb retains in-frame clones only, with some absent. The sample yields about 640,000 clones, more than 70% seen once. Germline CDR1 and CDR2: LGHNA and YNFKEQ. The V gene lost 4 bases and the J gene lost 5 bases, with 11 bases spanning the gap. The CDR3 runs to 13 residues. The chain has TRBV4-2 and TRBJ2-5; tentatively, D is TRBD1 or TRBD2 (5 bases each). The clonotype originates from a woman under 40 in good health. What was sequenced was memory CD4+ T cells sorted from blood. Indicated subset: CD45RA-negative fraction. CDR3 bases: TGTGCCAGCAGCCTCTGGGGGTCGGAGACCCAGTACTTC. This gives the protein CASSLWGSETQYF.